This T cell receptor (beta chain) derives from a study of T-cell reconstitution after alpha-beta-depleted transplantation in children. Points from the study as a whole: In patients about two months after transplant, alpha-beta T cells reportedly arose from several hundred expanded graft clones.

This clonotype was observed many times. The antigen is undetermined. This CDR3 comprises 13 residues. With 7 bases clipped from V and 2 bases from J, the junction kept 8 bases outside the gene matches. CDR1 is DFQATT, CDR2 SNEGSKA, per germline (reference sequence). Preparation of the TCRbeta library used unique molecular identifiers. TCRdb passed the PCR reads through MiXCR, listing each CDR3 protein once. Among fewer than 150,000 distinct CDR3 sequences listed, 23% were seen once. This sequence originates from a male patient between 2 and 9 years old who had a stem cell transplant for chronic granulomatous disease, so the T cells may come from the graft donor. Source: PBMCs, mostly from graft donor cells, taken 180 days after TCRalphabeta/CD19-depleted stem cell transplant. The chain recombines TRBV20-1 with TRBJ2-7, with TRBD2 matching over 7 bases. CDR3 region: CSGGGKSAYEQYF. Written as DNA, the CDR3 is TGCAGTGGGGGGGGGAAATCGGCCTACGAGCAGTACTTC.